This T cell receptor beta chain was sequenced for a study of T-cell memory formation after mild COVID-19. Study outcomes and limitations: In second-wave clones peaking day 37, SARS-CoV-2 specificity remained unconfirmed. Whereas later expanders leaned CD4+, clones contracting day 15 to 85 showed a balanced CD4/CD8 makeup.

TCRdb reprocessed the 5' RACE reads via MiXCR and lists one record per CDR3 protein. The data contain over 130,000 distinct CDR3 sequences, 13% to 15% of them singletons. The CDR3 runs 12 residues. Germline CDR1 reads ENHRY; CDR2 reads SYGVKD. Trimming took off 4 bases at V and 5 bases at J, with 8 bases between the two ends. On this clonotype: Its antigen is not identified.

Sequencing was performed on PBMCs or a T cell subset sorted from them (not recorded which). The chain links TRBV10-3 to TRBJ1-1, with D uncertain. The source of this sequence is an adult woman who had mild COVID-19 (a few samples of this study predate the infection). Cell type and time point are not known. The CDR3 nucleotides are TGTGCCATCAGTGGACGGGGAACTGAAGCTTTCTTT. This gives the protein CAISGRGTEAFF.